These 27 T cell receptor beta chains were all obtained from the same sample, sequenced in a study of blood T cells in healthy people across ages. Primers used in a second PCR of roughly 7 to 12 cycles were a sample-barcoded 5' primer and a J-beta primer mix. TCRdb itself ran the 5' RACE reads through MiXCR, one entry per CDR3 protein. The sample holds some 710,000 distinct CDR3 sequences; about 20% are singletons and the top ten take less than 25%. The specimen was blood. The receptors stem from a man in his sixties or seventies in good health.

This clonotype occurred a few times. CDR3 loop: CSVERQTVEAFF. The DNA for the CDR3 is TGCAGCGTGGAACGTCAGACTGTGGAAGCTTTCTTT. This chain joins TRBV29-1 and TRBJ1-1; no clear D gene. Trimming shortened V by 6 bases and J by 8 bases, and 16 bases separated the two germline ends. Germline values: CDR1 SQVTM, CDR2 ANQGSEA. The CDR3 totals 12 residues.

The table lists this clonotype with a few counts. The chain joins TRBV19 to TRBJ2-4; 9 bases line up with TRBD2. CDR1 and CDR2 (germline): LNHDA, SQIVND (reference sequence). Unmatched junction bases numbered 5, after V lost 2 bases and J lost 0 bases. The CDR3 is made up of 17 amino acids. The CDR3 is CASSILTSGRAKNIQYF. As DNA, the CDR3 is TGTGCCAGTAGTATACTGACTAGCGGCCGAGCCAAAAACATTCAGTACTTC.

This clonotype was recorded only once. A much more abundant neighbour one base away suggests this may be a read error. The CDR3 loop reads CASSESARRPSGAF. CDR3 nucleotide sequence: TGCGCCAGCAGTGAGTCGGCGAGAAGACCGTCGGGCGCCTTC. V gene TRBV10-2 combines with J gene TRBJ1-2, with unresolved D. Looked up from germline, CDR1 is WSHSY and CDR2 is SAAADI. The CDR3 consists of 14 residues.

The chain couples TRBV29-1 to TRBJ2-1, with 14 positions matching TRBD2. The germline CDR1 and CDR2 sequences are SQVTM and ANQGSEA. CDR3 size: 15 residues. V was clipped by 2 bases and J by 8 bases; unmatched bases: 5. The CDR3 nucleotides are TGCAGCGTTGAACCCGGGACTAGCGGGAGTGATGAGCAGTTCTTC. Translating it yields CSVEPGTSGSDEQFF.

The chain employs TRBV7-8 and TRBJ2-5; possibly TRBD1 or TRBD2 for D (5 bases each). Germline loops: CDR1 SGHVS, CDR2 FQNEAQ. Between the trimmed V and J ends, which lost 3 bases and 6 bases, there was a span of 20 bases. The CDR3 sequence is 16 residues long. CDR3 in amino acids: CASSLGPGTILQTQYF. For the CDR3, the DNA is TGTGCCAGCAGCTTGGGTCCCGGGACCATCCTTCAGACCCAGTACTTC.

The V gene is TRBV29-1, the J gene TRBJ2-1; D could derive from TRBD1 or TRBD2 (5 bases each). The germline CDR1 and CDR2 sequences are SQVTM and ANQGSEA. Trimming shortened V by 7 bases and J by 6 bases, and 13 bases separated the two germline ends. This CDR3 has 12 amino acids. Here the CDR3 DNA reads TGCAGCGCCGGGACCCTGGGCAATGAGCAGTTCTTC. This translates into CSAGTLGNEQFF.

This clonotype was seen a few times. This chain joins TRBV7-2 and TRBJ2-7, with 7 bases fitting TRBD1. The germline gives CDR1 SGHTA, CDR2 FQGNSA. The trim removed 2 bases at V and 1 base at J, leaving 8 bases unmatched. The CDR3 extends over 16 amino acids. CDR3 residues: CASSLTGTVRSYEQYV. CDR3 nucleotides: TGTGCCAGCAGCTTAACCGGGACAGTGCGATCCTACGAGCAGTACGTC.

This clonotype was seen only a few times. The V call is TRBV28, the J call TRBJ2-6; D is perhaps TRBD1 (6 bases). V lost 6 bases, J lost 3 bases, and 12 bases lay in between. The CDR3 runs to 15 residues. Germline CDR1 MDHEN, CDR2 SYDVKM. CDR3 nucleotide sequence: TGTGCCAGCAGCCTAACAGGGTTTGGGGCCAACGTCCTGACTTTC. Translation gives CASSLTGFGANVLTF.

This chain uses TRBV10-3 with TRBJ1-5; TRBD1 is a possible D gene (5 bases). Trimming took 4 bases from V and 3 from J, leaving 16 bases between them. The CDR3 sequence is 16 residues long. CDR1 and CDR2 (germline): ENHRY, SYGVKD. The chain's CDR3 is CAISAAGKGANQPQHF. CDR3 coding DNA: TGTGCCATCAGTGCCGCCGGGAAAGGGGCCAATCAGCCCCAGCATTTT.

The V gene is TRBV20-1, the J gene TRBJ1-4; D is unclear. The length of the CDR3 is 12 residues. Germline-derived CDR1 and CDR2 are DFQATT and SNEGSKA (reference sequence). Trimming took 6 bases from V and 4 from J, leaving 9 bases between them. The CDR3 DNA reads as TGCAGTGCCGCTGGGGTTAATGAAAAACTGTTTTTT. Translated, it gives CSAAGVNEKLFF.

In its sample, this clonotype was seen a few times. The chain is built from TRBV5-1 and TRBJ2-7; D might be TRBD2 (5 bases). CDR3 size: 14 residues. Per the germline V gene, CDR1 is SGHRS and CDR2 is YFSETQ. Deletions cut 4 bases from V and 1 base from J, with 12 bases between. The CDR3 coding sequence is TGCGCCAGCAGCGTAACCGGGAATTCCTACGAGCAGTACTTC. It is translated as CASSVTGNSYEQYF.

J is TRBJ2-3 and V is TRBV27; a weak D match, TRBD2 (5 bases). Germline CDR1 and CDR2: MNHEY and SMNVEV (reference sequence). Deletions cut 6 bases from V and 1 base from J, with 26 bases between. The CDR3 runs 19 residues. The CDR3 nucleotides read TGTGCCAGCAGACTATACCCAAACTTCGTTGGAGGTGGCACAGATACGCAGTATTTT. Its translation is CASRLYPNFVGGGTDTQYF.

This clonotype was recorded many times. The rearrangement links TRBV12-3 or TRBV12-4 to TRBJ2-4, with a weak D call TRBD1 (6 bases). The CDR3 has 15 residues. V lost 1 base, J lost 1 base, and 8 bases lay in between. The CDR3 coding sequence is TGTGCCAGCAGTTTAGGGACAGACGCCAAAAACATTCAGTACTTC. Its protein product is CASSLGTDAKNIQYF.

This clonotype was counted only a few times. The CDR3 spells CASSRDRAGQPQHF. The CDR3 DNA sequence: TGTGCCAGCAGCCGAGACAGGGCGGGTCAGCCCCAGCATTTT. The rearrangement uses TRBV6-5 and TRBJ1-5, with 7 bases fitting TRBD1. Per the germline V gene, CDR1 is MNHEY and CDR2 is SVGAGI. Trimming removed 6 bases from V and 6 bases from J; junction bases left unmatched: 8. This CDR3 spans 14 amino acids.

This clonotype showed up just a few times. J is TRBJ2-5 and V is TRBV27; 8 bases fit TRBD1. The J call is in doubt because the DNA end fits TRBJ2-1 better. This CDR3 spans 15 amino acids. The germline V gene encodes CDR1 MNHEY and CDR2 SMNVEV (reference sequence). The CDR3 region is CASSFPGQVPNEQFF. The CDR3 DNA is TGTGCCAGCAGTTTTCCGGGACAGGTCCCCAATGAGCAGTTCTTC.

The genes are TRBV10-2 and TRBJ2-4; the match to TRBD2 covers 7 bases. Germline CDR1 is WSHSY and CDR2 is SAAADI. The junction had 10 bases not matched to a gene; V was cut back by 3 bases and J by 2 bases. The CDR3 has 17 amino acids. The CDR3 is CASSEHGSGASKNIQYF. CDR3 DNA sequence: TGCGCCAGCAGTGAACATGGGAGCGGGGCGTCCAAAAACATTCAGTACTTC.

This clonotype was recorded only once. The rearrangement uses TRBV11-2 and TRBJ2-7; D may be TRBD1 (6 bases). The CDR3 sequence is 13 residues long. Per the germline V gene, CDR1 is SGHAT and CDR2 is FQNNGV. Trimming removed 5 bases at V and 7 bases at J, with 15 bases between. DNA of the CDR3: TGTGCCAGCAGCCCGAACAGGGTACCTGAGCAGTACTTC. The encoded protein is CASSPNRVPEQYF.

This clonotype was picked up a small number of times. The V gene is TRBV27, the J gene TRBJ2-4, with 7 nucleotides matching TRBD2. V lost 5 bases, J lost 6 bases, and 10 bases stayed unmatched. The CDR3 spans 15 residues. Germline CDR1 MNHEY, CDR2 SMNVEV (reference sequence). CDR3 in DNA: TGTGCCAGCAGTCACCCCTCTAGCGGATTAAACATTCAGTACTTC. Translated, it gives CASSHPSSGLNIQYF.

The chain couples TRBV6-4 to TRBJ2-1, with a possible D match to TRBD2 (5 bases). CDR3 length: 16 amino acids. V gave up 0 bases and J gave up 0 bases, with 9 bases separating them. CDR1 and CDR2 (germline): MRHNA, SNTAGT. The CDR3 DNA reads TGTGCCAGCAGTGACTCGAGGGAACACTCCTACAATGAGCAGTTCTTC. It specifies CASSDSREHSYNEQFF.

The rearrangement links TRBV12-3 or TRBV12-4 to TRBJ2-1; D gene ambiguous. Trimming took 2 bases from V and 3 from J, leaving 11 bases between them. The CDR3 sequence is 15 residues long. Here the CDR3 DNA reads TGTGCCAGCAGTTTATACGCCCCGTACTACAATGAGCAGTTCTTC. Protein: CASSLYAPYYNEQFF.

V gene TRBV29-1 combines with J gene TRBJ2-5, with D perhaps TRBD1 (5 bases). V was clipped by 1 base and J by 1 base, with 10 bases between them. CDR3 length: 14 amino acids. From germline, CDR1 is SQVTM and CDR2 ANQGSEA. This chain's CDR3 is CSVEGTHLQETQYF. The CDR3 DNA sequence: TGCAGCGTTGAAGGGACACACCTCCAAGAGACCCAGTACTTC.

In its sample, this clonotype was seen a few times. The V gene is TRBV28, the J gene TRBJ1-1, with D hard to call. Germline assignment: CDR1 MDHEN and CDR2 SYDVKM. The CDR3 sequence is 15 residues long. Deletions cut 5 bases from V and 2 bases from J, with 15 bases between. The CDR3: CASSPHPGYNTEAFF. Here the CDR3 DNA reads TGTGCCAGCAGTCCCCACCCCGGTTACAACACTGAAGCTTTCTTT.

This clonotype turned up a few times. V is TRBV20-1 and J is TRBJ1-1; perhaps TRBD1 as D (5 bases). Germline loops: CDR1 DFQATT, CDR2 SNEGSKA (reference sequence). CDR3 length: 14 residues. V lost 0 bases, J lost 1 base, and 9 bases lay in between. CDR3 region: CSAREPGRNTEAFF. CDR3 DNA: TGCAGTGCTAGAGAGCCAGGGCGGAACACTGAAGCTTTCTTT.

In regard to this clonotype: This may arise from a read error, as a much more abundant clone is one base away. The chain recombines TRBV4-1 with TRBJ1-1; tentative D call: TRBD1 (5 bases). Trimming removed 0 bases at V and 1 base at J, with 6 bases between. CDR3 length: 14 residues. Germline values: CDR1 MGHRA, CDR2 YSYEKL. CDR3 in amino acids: CASSQDGGNTEAFF. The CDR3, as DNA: TGCGCCAGCAGCCAAGATGGGGGGAACACTGAAGCTTTCTTT.

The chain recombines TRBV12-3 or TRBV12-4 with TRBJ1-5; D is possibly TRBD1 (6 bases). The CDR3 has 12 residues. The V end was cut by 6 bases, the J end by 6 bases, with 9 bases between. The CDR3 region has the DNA TGTGCCAGCAGAGGGACACTTCAGCCCCAGCATTTT. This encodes CASRGTLQPQHF.

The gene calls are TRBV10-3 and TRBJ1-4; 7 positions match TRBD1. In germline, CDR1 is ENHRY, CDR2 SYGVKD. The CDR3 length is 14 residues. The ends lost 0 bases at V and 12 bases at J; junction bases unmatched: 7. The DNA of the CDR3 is TGTGCCATCAGTGAGTCGGGGACAGATCTGGAACTGTTTTTT. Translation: CAISESGTDLELFF.

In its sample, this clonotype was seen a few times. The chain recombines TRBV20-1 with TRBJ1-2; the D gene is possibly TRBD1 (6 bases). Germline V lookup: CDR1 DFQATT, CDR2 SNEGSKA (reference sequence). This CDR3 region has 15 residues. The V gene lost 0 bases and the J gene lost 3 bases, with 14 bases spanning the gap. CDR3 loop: CSARDGGVADYGYTF. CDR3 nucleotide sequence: TGCAGTGCTAGAGACGGGGGCGTTGCGGACTATGGCTACACCTTC.